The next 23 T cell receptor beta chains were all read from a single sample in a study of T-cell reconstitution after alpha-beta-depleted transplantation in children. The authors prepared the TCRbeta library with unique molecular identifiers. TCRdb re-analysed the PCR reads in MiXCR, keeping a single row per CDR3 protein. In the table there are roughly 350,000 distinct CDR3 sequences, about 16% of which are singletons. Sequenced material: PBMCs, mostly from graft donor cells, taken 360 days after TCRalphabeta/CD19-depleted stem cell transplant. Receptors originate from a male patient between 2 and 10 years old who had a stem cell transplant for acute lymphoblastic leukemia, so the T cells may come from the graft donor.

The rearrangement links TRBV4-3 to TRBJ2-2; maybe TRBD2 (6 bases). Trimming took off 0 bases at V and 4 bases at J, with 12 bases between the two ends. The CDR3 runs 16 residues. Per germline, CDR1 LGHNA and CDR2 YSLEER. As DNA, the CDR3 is TGCGCCAGCAGCCAAGATTCGGGAGTACCCACCGGGGAGCTGTTTTTT. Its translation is CASSQDSGVPTGELFF.

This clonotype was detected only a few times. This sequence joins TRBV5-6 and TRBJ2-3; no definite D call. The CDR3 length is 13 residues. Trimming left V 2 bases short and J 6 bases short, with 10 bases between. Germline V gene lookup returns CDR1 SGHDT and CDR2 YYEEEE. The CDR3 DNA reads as TGTGCCAGCAGCTTCTTAGTCTCGGATACGCAGTATTTT. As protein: CASSFLVSDTQYF.

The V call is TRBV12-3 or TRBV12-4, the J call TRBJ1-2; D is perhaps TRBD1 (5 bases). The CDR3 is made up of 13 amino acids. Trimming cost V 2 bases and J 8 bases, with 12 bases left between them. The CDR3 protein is CASSLKEGSGYTF. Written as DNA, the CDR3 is TGTGCCAGCAGTTTAAAGGAGGGGAGCGGCTACACCTTC.

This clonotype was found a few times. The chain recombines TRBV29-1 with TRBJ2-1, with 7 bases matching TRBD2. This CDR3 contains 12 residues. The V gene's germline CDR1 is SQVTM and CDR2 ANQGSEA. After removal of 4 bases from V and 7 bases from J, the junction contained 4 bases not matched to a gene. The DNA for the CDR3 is TGCAGCGTTGTAACTAGCGTTAATGAGCAGTTCTTC. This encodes CSVVTSVNEQFF.

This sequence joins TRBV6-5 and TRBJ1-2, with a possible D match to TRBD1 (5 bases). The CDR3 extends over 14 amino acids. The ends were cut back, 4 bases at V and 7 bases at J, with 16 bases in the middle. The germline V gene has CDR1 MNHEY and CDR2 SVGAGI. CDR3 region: CASSFRDGRGGYTF. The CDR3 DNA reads TGTGCCAGCAGTTTCCGGGACGGTCGAGGTGGCTACACCTTC.

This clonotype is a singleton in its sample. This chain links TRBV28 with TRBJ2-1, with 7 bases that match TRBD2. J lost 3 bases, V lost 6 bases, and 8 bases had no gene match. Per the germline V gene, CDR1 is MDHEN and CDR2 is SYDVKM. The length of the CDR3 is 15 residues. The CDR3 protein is CASSRRESFYNEQFF. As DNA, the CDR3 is TGTGCCAGCAGCAGGCGGGAGAGTTTCTACAATGAGCAGTTCTTC.

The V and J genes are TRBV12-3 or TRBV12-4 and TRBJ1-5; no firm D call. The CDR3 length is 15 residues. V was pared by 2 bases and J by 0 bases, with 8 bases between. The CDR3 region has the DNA TGTGCCAGCAGTTTACTGCGATATAGCAATCAGCCCCAGCATTTT. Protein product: CASSLLRYSNQPQHF.

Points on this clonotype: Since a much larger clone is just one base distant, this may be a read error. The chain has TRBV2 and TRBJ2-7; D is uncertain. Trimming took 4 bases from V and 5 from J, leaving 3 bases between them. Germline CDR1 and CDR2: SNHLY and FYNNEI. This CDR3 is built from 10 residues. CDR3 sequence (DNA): TGTGCCAGCAGTGGCCACGAGCAGTACTTC. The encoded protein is CASSGHEQYF.

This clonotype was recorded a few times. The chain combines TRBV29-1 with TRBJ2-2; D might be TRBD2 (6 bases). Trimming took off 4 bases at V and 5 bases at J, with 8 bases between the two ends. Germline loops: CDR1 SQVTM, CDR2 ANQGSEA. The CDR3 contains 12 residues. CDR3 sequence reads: CSVVGGTGELFF. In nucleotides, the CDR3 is TGCAGCGTTGTGGGGGGTACCGGGGAGCTGTTTTTT.

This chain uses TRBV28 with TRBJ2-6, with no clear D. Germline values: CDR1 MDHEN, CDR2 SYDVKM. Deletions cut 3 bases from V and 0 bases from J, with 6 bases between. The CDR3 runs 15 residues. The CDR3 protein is CASSFTASGANVLTF. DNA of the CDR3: TGTGCCAGCAGTTTTACAGCCTCTGGGGCCAACGTCCTGACTTTC.

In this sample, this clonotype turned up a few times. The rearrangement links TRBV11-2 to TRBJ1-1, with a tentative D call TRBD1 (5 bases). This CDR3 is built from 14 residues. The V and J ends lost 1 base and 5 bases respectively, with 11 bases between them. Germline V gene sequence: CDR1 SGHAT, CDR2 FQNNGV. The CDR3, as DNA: TGTGCCAGCAGCTTAGTGGGGGGGGTTACTGAAGCTTTCTTT. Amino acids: CASSLVGGVTEAFF.

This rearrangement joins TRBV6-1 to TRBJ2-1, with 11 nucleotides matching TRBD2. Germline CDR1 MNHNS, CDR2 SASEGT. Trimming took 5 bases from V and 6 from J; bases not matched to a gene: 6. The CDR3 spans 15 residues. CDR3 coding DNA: TGTGCCAGCAGTCCTTCCGGGACTAGCGGCAATGAGCAGTTCTTC. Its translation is CASSPSGTSGNEQFF.

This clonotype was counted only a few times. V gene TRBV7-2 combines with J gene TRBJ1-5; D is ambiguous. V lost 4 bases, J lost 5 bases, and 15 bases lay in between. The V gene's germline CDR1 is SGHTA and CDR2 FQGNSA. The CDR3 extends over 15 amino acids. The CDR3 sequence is CASSSVLGRDQPQHF. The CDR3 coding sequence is TGTGCCAGCAGCTCGGTGTTAGGCCGAGATCAGCCCCAGCATTTT.

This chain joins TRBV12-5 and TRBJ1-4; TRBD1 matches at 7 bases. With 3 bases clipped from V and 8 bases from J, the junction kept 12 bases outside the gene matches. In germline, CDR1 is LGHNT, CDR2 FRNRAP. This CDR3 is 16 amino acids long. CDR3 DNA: TGTGCTAGTGGTTTCCTCCGCGGACAGGATGCCGAAAAACTGTTTTTT. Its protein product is CASGFLRGQDAEKLFF.

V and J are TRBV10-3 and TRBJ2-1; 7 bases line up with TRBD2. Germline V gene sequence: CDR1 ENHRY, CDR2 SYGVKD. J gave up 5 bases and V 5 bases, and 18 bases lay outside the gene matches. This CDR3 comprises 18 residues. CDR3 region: CAISPRLWAGVGDNEQFF. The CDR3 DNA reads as TGTGCCATCAGTCCACGACTCTGGGCGGGAGTGGGGGACAATGAGCAGTTCTTC.

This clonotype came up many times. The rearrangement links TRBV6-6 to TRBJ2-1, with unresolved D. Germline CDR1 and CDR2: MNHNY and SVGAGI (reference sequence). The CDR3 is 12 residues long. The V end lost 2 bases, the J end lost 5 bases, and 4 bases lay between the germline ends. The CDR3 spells CASSYVNNEQFF. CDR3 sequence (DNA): TGTGCCAGCAGTTACGTTAACAATGAGCAGTTCTTC.

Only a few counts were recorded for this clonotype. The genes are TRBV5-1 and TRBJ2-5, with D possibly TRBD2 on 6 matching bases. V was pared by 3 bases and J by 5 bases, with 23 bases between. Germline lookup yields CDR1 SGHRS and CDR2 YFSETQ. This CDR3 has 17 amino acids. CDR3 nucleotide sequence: TGCGCCAGCAGCTCGGAACGGAAAGGGACTTTCGGGGAGACCCAGTACTTC. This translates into CASSSERKGTFGETQYF.

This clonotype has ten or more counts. CDR3: CASSLEASGYNEQFF. CDR3 coding DNA: TGTGCCAGCAGTTTGGAGGCTAGCGGTTACAATGAGCAGTTCTTC. The chain has TRBV28 and TRBJ2-1; 7 bases match TRBD2. This CDR3 spans 15 amino acids. Trimming took 3 bases from V and 4 from J; bases not matched to a gene: 6. Germline V gives CDR1 MDHEN, CDR2 SYDVKM.

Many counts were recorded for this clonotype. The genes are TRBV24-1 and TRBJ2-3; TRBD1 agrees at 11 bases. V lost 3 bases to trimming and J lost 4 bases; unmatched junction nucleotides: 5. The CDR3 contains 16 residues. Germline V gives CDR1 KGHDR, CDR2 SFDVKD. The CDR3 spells CATSDPGQGASDTQYF. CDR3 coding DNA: TGTGCCACCAGTGATCCTGGACAGGGGGCCTCAGATACGCAGTATTTT.

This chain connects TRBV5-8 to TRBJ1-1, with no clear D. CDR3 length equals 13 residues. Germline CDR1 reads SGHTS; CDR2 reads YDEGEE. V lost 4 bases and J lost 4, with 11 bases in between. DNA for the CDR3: TGTGCCAGCAGCCGGGCGGGGATCACTGAAGCTTTCTTT. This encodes CASSRAGITEAFF. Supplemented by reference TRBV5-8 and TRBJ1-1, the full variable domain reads EAGVTQSPTHLIKTRGQQATLRCSPISGHTSVYWYQQALGLGLQFLLWYDEGEERNRGNFPPRFSGRQFPNYSSELNVNALELEDSALYLCASSRAGITEAFFGQGTRLTVV.

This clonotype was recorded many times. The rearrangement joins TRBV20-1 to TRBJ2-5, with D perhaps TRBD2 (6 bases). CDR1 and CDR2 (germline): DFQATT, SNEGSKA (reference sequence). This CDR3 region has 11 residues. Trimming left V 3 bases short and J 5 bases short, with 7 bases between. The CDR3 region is CSASGGETQYF. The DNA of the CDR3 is TGCAGTGCTAGTGGGGGGGAGACCCAGTACTTC.

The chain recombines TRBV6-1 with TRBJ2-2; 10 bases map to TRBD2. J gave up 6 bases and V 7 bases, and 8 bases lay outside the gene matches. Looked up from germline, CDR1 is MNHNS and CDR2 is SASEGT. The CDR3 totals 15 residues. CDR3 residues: CASKQGLAFPGELFF. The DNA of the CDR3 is TGTGCCAGCAAGCAGGGACTAGCGTTCCCCGGGGAGCTGTTTTTT.

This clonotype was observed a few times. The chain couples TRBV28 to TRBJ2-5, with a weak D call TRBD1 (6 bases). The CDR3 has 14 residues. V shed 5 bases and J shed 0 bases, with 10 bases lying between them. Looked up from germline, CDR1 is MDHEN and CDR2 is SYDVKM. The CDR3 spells CASSTDRYQETQYF. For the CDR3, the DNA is TGTGCCAGCAGTACCGACAGGTACCAAGAGACCCAGTACTTC.